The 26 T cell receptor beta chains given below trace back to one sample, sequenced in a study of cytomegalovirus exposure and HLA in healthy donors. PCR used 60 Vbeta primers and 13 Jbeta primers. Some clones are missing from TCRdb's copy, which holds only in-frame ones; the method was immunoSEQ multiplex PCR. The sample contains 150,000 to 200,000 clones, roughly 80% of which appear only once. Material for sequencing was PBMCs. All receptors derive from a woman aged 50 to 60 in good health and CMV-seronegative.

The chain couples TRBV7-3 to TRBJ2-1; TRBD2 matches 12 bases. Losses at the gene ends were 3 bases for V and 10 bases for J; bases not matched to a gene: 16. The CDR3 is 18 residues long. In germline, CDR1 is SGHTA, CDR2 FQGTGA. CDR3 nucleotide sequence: TGTGCCAGCAGCTTGGTCCCGCATCTAGCGGGAGGGCCTAACGAGCAGTTCTTC. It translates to CASSLVPHLAGGPNEQFF.

The CDR3 sequence is CASSLLAWNRTNYGYTF. DNA of the CDR3: TGTGCCAGCAGCTTACTCGCATGGAACAGGACTAACTATGGCTACACCTTC. This chain uses TRBV7-9 with TRBJ1-2, with a weak D call TRBD1 (5 bases). V shed 2 bases and J shed 0 bases, with 16 bases lying between them. Germline values: CDR1 SEHNR, CDR2 FQNEAQ (reference sequence). This CDR3 is 17 amino acids long.

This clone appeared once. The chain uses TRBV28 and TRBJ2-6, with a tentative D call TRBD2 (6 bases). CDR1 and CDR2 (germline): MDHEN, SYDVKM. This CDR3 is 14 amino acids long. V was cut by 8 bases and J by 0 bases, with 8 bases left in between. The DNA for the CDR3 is TGTGCCAGCGGAGGGTACTCTGGGGCCAACGTCCTGACTTTC. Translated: CASGGYSGANVLTF.

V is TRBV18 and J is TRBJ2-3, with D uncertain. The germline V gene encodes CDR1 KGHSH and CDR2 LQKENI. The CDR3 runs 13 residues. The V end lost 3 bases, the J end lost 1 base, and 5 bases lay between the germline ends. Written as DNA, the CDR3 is TGTGCCAGCTCACCCGTCGGCACAGATACGCAGTATTTT. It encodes CASSPVGTDTQYF.

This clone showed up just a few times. CDR3 in amino acids: CASSTGGSNTEAFF. The CDR3 nucleotides read TGCGCCAGCAGCACAGGGGGTTCGAACACTGAAGCTTTCTTT. V and J are TRBV5-1 and TRBJ1-1, with 8 nucleotides matching TRBD1. Germline trimming cut 4 bases from V and 1 base from J; bases unmatched to any gene: 3. This CDR3 spans 14 amino acids. Per the germline V gene, CDR1 is SGHRS and CDR2 is YFSETQ.

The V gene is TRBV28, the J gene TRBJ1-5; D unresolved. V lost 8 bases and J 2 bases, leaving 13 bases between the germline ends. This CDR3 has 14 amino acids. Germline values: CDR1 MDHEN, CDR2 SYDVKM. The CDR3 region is CASGLRLGNQPQHF. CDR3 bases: TGTGCCAGCGGCCTGAGGTTGGGCAATCAGCCCCAGCATTTT.

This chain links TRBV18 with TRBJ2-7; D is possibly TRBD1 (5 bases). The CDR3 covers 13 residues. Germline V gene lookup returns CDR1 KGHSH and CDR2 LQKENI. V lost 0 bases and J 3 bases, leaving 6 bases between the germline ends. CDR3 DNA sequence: TGTGCCAGCTCACCACCCGACAGCTACGAGCAGTACTTC. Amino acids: CASSPPDSYEQYF.

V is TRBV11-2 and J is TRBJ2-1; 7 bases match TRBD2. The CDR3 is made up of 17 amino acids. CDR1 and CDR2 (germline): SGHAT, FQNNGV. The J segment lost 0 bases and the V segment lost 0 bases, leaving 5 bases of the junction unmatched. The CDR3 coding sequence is TGTGCCAGCAGCTTAGATAGGGGAGGGGTCTCCTACAATGAGCAGTTCTTC. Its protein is CASSLDRGGVSYNEQFF.

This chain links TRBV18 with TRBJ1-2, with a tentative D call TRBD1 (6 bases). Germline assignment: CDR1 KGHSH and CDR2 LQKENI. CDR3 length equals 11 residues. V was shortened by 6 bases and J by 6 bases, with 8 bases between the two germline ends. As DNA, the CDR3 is TGTGCCAGCTCCCGACAGGATGGCTACACCTTC. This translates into CASSRQDGYTF.

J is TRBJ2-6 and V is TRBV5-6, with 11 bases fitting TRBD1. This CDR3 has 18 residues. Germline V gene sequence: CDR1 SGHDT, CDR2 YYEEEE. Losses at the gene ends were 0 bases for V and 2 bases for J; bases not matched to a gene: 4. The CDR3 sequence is CASSLGDRGRAGANVLTF. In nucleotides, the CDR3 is TGTGCCAGCAGCTTGGGGGACAGGGGGAGGGCTGGGGCCAACGTCCTGACTTTC.

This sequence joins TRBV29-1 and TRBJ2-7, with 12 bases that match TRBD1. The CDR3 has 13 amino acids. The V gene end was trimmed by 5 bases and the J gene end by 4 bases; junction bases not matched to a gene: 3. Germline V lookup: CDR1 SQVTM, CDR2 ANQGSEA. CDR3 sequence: CSVMGQGAYEQYF. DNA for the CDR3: TGCAGCGTTATGGGACAGGGGGCATACGAGCAGTACTTC.

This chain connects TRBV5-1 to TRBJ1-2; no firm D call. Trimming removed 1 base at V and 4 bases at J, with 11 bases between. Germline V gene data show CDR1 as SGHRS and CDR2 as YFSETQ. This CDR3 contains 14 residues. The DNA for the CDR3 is TGCGCCAGCAGCTTGAGCAGGATCTCCTATGGCTACACCTTC. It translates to CASSLSRISYGYTF.

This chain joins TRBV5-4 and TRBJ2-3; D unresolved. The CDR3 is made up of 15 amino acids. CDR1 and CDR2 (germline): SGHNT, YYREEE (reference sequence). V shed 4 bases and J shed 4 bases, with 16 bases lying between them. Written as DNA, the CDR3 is TGTGCCAGCAGCCGGCCGGCCGTAGAGGCAGATACGCAGTATTTT. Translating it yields CASSRPAVEADTQYF.

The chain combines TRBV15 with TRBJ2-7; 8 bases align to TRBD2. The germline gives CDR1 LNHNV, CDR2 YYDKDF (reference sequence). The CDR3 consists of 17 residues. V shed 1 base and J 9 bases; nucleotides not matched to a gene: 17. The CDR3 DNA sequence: TGTGCCACCAGCAGAGGCCCGGTTGGGACTAGTAAGAGTGGGCAGTACTTC. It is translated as CATSRGPVGTSKSGQYF.

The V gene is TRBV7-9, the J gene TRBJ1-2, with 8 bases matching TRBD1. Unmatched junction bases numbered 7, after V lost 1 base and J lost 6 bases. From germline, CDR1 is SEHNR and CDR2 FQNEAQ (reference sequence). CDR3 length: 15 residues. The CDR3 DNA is TGTGCCAGCAGCTTAGGGACAGGGCCCCTGGATGGCTACACCTTC. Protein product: CASSLGTGPLDGYTF.

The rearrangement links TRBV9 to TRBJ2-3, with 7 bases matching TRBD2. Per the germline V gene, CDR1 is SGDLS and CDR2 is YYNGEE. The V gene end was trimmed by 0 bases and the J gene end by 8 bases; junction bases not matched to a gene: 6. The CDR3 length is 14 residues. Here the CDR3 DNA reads TGTGCCAGCAGCGTAGAGACTAGCAGTTCTACGCAGTATTTT. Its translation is CASSVETSSSTQYF.

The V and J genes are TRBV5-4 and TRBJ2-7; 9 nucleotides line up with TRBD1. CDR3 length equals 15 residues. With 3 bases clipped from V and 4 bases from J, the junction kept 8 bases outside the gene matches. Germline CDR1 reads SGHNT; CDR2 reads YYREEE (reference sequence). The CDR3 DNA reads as TGTGCCAGCAGCTCTGGACAGGGGATCGAGTACGAGCAGTACTTC. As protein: CASSSGQGIEYEQYF.

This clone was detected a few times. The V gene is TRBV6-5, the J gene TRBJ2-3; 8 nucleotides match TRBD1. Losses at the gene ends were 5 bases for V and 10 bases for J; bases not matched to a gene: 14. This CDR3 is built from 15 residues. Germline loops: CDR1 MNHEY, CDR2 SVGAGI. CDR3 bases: TGTGCCAGCAGTGCTTCCGGACAGGGCCGTCGTTCGCAGTATTTT. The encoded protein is CASSASGQGRRSQYF.

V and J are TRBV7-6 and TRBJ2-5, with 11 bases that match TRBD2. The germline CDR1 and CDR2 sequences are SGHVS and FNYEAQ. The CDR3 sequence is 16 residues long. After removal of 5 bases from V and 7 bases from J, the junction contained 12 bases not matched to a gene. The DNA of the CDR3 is TGTGCCAGCAGCCTGGTAGCGGGAGGGCAGGAGGTGACCCAGTACTTC. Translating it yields CASSLVAGGQEVTQYF.

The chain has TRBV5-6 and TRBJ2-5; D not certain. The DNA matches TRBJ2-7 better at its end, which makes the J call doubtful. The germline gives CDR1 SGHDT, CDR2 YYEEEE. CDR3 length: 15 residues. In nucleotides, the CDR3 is TGTGCCAGCAGCTTAATCGCGGATTCGTCCTACGAGCAGTACTTC. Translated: CASSLIADSSYEQYF.

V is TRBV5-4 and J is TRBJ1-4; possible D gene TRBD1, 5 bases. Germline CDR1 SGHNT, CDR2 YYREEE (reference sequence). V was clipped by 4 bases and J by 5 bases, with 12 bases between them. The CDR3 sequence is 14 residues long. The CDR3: CASSLKGPNEKLFF. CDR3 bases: TGTGCCAGCAGCCTTAAGGGGCCCAATGAAAAACTGTTTTTT.

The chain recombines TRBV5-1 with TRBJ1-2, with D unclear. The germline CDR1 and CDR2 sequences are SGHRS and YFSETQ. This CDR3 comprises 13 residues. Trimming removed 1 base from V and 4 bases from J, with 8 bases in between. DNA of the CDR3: TGCGCCAGCAGCTTGAACCCGGGCTATGGCTACACCTTC. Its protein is CASSLNPGYGYTF.

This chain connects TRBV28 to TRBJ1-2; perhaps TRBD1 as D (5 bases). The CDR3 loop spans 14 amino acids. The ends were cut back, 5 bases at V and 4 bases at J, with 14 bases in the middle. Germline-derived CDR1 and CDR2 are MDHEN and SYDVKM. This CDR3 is CASSGPRQLYGYTF. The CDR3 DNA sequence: TGTGCCAGCAGTGGCCCCCGACAGCTCTATGGCTACACCTTC.

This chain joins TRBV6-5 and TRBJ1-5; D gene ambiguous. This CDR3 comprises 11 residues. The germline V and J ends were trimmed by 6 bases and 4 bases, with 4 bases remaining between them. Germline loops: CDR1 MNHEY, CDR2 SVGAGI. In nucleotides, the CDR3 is TGTGCCAGCAGATTAAATCAGCCCCAGCATTTT. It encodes CASRLNQPQHF.

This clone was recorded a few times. The CDR3 coding sequence is TGTGCCAGCAGCAAGCAGGGGGAGGGCACAGATACGCAGTATTTT. It codes for CASSKQGEGTDTQYF. This chain connects TRBV11-1 to TRBJ2-3, with D possibly matching TRBD1 (7 bases). V was clipped by 5 bases and J by 1 base, with 13 bases between them. Germline CDR1 and CDR2: SGHAT and FQDESV (reference sequence). CDR3 length: 15 amino acids.

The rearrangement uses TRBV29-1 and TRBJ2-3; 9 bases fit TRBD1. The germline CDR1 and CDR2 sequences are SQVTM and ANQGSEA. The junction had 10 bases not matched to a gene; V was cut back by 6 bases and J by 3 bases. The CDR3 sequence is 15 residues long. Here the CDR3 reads CSVVKPGQGTDTQYF. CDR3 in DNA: TGCAGCGTCGTTAAACCGGGACAGGGAACAGATACGCAGTATTTT.